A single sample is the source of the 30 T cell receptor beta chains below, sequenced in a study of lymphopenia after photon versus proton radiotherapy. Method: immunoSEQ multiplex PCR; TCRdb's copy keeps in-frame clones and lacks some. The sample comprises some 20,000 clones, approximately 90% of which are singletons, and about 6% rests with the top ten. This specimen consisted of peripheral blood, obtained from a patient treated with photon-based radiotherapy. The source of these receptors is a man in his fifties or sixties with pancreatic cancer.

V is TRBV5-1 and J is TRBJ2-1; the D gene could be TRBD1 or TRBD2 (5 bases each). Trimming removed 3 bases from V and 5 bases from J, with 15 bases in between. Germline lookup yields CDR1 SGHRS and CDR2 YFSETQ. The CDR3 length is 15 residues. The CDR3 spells CASSSLLGVNNEQFF. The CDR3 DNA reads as TGCGCCAGCAGCTCACTTCTGGGGGTCAACAATGAGCAGTTCTTC.

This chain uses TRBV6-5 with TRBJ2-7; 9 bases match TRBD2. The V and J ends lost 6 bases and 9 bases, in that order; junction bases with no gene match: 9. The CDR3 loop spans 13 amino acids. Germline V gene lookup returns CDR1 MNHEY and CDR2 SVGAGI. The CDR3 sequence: CASRVSGGMTQYF. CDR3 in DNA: TGTGCCAGCAGGGTTAGCGGGGGAATGACGCAGTACTTC.

The CDR3 loop reads CASSVMSRAQETQYF. CDR3 bases: TGTGCCAGCAGCGTCATGTCTCGGGCGCAAGAGACCCAGTACTTC. The chain recombines TRBV9 with TRBJ2-5; D is unresolved. Trimming cost V 2 bases and J 2 bases, with 13 bases left between them. CDR3 size: 15 residues. Germline values: CDR1 SGDLS, CDR2 YYNGEE. Supplemented by reference TRBV9 and TRBJ2-5, the full variable domain reads DSGVTQTPKHLITATGQRVTLRCSPRSGDLSVYWYQQSLDQGLQFLIQYYNGEERAKGNILERFSAQQFPDLHSELNLSSLELGDSALYFCASSVMSRAQETQYFGPGTRLLVL.

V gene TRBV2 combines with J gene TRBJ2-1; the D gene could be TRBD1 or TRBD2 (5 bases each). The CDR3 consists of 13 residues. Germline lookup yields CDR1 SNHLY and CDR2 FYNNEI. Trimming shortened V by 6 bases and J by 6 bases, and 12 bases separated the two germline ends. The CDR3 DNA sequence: TGTGCCAGCAGAGGGACCTCCCCCAATGAGCAGTTCTTC. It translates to CASRGTSPNEQFF.

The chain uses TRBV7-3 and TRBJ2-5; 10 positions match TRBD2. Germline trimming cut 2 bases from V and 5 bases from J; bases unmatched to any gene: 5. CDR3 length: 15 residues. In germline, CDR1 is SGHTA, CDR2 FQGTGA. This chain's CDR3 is CASSLASGGGETQYF. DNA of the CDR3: TGTGCCAGCAGCTTAGCTAGCGGGGGAGGGGAGACCCAGTACTTC.

CDR3 region: CASSLARGAGTNTGELFF. The CDR3 nucleotides read TGCGCCAGCAGCTTGGCCAGGGGAGCGGGTACGAACACCGGGGAGCTGTTTTTT. V gene TRBV5-1 combines with J gene TRBJ2-2, with D possibly being TRBD1 or TRBD2 (6 bases each). V gave up 0 bases and J gave up 0 bases, with 15 bases separating them. The CDR3 is 18 residues long. CDR1 and CDR2 (germline): SGHRS, YFSETQ.

This CDR3 reads CASSPGRVGTDTQYF. As DNA, the CDR3 is TGTGCCAGCTCACCAGGCAGGGTGGGTACAGATACGCAGTATTTT. J is TRBJ2-3 and V is TRBV18; D is possibly TRBD1 (5 bases). The V end was cut by 2 bases, the J end by 3 bases, with 12 bases between. Germline CDR1 is KGHSH and CDR2 is LQKENI. CDR3 length: 15 residues. The full variable domain, completed using reference TRBV18 and TRBJ2-3, is NAGVMQNPRHLVRRRGQEARLRCSPMKGHSHVYWYRQLPEEGLKFMVYLQKENIIDESGMPKERFSAEFPKEGPSILRIQQVVRGDSAAYFCASSPGRVGTDTQYFGPGTRLTVL.

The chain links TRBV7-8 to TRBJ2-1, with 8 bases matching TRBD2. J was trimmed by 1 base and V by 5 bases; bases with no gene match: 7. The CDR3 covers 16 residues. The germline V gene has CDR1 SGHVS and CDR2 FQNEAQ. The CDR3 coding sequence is TGTGCCAGCAGCAAGTTAGCGGGGTGGTCCTACAATGAGCAGTTCTTC. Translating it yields CASSKLAGWSYNEQFF.

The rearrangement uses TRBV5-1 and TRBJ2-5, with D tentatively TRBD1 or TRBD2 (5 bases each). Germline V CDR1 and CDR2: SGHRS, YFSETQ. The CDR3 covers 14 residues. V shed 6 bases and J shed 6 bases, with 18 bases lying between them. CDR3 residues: CASNGDGHGQTQYF. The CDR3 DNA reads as TGCGCCAGCAATGGGGACGGTCATGGTCAGACCCAGTACTTC.

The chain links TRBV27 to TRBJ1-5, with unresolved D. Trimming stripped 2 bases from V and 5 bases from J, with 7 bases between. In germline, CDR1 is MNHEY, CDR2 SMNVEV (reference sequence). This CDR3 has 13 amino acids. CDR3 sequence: CASSLTRDQPQHF. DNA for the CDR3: TGTGCCAGCAGTTTAACGCGGGATCAGCCCCAGCATTTT.

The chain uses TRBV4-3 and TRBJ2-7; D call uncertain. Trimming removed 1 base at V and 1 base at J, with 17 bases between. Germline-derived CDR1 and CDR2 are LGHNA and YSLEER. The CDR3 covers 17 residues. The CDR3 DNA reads TGCGCCAGCAGCCAAGCTTTGGCAACTAAATATTCCTACGAGCAGTACTTC. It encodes CASSQALATKYSYEQYF.

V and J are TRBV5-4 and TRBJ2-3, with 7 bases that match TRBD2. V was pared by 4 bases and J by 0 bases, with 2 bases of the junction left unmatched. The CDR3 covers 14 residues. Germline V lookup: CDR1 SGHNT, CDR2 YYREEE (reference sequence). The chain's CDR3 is CASSLGGSTDTQYF. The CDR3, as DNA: TGTGCCAGCAGCCTGGGAGGGAGCACAGATACGCAGTATTTT.

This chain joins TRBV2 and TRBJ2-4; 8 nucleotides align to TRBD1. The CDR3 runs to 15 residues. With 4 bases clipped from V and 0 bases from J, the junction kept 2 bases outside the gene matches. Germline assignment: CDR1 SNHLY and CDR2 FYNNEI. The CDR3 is CASSGTGQAKNIQYF. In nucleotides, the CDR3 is TGTGCCAGCAGTGGGACAGGGCAAGCCAAAAACATTCAGTACTTC.

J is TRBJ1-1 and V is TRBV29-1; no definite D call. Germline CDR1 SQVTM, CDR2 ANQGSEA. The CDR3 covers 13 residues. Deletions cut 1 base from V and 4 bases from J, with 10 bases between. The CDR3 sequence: CSVEGPATTEAFF. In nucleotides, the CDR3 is TGCAGCGTTGAAGGTCCAGCGACCACTGAAGCTTTCTTT.

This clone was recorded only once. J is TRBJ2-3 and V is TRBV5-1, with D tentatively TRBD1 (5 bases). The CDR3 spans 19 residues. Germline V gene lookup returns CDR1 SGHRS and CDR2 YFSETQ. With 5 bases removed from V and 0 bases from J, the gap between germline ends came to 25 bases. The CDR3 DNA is TGCGCCAGCAGAAAAAGGGGTCCCAGTTCCCTGACTAGCACAGATACGCAGTATTTT. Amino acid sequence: CASRKRGPSSLTSTDTQYF.

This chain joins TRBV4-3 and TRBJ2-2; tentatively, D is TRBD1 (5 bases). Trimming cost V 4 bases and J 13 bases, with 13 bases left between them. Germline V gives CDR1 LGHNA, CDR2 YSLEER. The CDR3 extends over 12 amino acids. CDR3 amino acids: CASSRDSGRLFF. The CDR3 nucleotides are TGCGCCAGCAGCCGAGATTCAGGGCGGCTGTTTTTT.

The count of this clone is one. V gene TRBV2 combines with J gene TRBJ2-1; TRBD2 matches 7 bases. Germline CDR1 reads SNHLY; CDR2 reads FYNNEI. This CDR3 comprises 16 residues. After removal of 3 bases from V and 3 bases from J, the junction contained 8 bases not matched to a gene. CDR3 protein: CASSEGGGALYNEQFF. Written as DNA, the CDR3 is TGTGCCAGCAGTGAGGGGGGGGGTGCCCTCTACAATGAGCAGTTCTTC.

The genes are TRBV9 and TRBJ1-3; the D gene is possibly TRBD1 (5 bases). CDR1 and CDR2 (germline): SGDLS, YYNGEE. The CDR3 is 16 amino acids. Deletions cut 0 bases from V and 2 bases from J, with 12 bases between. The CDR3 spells CASSVVGRGTGNTIYF. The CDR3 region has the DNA TGTGCCAGCAGCGTAGTGGGGCGAGGGACTGGAAACACCATATATTTT.

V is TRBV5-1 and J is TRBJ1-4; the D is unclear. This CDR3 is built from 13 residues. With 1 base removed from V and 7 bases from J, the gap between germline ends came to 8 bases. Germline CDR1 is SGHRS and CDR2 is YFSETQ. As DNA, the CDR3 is TGCGCCAGCAGCTTGAGCAGCGGTGAAAAACTGTTTTTT. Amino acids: CASSLSSGEKLFF. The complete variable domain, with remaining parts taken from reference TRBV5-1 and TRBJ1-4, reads KAGVTQTPRYLIKTRGQQVTLSCSPISGHRSVSWYQQTPGQGLQFLFEYFSETQRNKGNFPGRFSGRQFSNSRSEMNVSTLELGDSALYLCASSLSSGEKLFFGSGTQLSVL.

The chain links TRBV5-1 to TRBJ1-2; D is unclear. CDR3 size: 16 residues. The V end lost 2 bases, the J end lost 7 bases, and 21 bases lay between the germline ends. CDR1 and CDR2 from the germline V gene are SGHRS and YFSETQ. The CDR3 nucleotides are TGCGCCAGCAGCTTAACCCCGGGGTCAAGTTCTCTTGGCTACACCTTC. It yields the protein CASSLTPGSSSLGYTF.

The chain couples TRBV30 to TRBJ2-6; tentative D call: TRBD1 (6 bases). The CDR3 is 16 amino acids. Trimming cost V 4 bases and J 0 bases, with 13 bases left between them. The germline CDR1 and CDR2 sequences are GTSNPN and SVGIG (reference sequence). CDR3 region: CAWKIGQSSGANVLTF. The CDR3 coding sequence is TGTGCCTGGAAAATCGGACAGAGCTCTGGGGCCAACGTCCTGACTTTC.

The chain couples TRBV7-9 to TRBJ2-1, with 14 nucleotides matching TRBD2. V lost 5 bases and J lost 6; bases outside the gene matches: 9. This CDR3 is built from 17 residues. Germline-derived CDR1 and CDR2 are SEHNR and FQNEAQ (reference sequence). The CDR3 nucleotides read TGTGCCAGCAGCCCGAGAAGACTAGCGGGGGGGCTCAATGAGCAGTTCTTC. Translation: CASSPRRLAGGLNEQFF.

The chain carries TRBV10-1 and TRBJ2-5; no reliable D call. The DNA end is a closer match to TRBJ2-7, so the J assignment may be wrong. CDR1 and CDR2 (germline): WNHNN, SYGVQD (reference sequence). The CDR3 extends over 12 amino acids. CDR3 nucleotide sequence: TGCGCCAGCAGTGATACAGCCTACGAGCAGTACTTC. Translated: CASSDTAYEQYF.

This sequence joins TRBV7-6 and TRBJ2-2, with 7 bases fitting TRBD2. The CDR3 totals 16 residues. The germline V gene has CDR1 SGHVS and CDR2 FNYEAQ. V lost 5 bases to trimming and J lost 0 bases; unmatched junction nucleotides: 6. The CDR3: CASSAWGGANTGELFF. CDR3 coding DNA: TGTGCCAGCAGCGCCTGGGGGGGAGCGAACACCGGGGAGCTGTTTTTT. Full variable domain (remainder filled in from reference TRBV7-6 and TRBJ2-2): GAGVSQSPRYKVTKRGQDVALRCDPISGHVSLYWYRQALGQGPEFLTYFNYEAQQDKSGLPNDRFSAERPEGSISTLTIQRTEQRDSAMYRCASSAWGGANTGELFFGEGSRLTVL.

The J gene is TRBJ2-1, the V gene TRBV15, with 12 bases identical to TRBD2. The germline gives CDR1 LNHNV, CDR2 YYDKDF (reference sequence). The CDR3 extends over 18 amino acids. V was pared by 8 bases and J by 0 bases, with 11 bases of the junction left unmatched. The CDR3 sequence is CATGETSGGLSSYNEQFF. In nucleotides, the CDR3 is TGTGCCACCGGGGAGACTAGCGGGGGCCTTAGCTCCTACAATGAGCAGTTCTTC.

CDR3: CASSPRVGDKTYEQYF. Written as DNA, the CDR3 is TGTGCCAGCTCACCACGGGTTGGGGACAAAACCTACGAGCAGTACTTC. J is TRBJ2-7 and V is TRBV18; the D gene is possibly TRBD1 (6 bases). The CDR3 loop spans 16 amino acids. CDR1 KGHSH and CDR2 LQKENI come from the germline V gene. Between the trimmed V and J ends, which lost 1 base and 2 bases, there was a span of 15 bases.

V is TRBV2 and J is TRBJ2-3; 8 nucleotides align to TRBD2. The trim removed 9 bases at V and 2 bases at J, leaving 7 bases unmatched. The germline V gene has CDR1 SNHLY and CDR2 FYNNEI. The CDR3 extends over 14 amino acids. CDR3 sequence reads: CARGAAGVTDTQYF. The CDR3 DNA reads TGTGCCAGGGGAGCAGCGGGGGTCACAGATACGCAGTATTTT.

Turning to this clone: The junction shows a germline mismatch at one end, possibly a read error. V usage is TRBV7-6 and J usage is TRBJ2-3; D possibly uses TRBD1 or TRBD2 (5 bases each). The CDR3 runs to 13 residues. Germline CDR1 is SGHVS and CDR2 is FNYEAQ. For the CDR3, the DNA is TGTGCCAGCAGCCCTAGGGCTGGGGACCCTTCGACTTTT. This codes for CASSPRAGDPSTF.

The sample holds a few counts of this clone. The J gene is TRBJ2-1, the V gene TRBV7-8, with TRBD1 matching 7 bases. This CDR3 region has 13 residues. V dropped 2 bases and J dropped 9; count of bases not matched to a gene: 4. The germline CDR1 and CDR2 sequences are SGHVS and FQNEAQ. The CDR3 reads CASSLNYRGEQFF. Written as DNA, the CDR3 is TGTGCCAGCAGCTTAAACTACAGGGGTGAGCAGTTCTTC.

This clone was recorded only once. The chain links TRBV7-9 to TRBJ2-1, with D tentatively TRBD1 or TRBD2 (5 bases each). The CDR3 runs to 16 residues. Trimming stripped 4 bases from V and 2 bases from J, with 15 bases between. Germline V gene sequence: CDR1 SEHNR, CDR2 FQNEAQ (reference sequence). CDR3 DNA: TGTGCCAGCAGCTCCACCGGGGCTAAAACCTACAATGAGCAGTTCTTC. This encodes CASSSTGAKTYNEQFF.